This T cell receptor (beta chain) derives from a study of cytomegalovirus exposure and HLA in healthy donors. Overall study findings and caveats: Among the most significant clusters, several appeared linked to common viral pathogens in a later analysis.

As concerns this clone: What it recognizes is unknown.

This PCR relied on a set of 60 Vbeta primers and 13 Jbeta primers. Profiled with immunoSEQ multiplex PCR; TCRdb holds only in-frame clones, not every one. The sample lists some 94,000 clones; nearly 70% were seen once. Germline values: CDR1 SGHNT, CDR2 YYREEE (reference sequence). The CDR3 has 13 amino acids. The ends were cut back, 4 bases at V and 2 bases at J, with 9 bases in the middle. The chain is built from TRBV5-4 and TRBJ2-5; D perhaps matches TRBD2 (5 bases). This clonotype was obtained from a man aged 50 to 60 in good health and CMV-seronegative. Material: PBMCs. The CDR3 spells CASSGGPQETQYF. The CDR3 DNA reads as TGTGCCAGCAGCGGCGGGCCTCAAGAGACCCAGTACTTC.